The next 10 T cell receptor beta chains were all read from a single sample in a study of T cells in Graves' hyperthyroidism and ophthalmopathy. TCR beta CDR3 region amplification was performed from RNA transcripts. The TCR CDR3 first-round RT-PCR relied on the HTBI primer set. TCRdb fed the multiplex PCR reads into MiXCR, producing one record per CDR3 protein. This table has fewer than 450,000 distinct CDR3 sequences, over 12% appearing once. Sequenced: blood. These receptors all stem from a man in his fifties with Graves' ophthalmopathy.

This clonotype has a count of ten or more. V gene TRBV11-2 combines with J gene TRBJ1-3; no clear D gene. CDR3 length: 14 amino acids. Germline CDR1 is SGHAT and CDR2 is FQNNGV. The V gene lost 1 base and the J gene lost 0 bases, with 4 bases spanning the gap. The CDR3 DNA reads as TGTGCCAGCAGCTTAGGTAGCTCTGGAAACACCATATATTTT. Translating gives CASSLGSSGNTIYF. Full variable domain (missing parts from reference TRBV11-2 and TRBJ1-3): EAGVAQSPRYKIIEKRQSVAFWCNPISGHATLYWYQQILGQGPKLLIQFQNNGVVDDSQLPKDRFSAERLKGVDSTLKIQPAKLEDSAVYLCASSLGSSGNTIYFGEGSWLTVV.

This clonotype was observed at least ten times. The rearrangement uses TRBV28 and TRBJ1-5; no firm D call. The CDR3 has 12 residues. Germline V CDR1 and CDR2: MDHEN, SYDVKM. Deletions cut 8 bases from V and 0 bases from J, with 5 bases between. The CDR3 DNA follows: TGTGCCAGCCGCTCTAGCAATCAGCCCCAGCATTTT. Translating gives CASRSSNQPQHF.

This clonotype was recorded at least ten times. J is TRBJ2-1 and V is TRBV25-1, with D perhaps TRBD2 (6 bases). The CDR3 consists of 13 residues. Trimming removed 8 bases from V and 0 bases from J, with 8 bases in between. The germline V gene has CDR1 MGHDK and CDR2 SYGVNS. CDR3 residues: CASGTYSYNEQFF. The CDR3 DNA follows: TGTGCCAGCGGGACTTACTCCTACAATGAGCAGTTCTTC. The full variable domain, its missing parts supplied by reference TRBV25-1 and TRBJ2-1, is EADIYQTPRYLVIGTGKKITLECSQTMGHDKMYWYQQDPGMELHLIHYSYGVNSTEKGDLSSESTVSRIRTEHFPLTLESARPSHTSQYLCASGTYSYNEQFFGPGTRLTVL.

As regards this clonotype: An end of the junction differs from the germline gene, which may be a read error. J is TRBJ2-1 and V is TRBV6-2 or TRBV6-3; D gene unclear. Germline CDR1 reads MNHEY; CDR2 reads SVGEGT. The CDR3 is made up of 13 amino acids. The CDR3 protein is CANSYSSYNEQFF. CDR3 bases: TGTGCCAACAGTTATAGCTCCTACAATGAGCAGTTCTTC.

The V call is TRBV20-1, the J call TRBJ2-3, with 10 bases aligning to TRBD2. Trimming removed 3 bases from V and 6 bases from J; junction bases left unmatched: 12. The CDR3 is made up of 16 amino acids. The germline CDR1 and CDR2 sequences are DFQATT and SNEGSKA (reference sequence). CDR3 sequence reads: CSASRGAGGPGDTQYF. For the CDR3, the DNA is TGCAGTGCTAGTAGGGGAGCGGGAGGGCCGGGGGATACGCAGTATTTT.

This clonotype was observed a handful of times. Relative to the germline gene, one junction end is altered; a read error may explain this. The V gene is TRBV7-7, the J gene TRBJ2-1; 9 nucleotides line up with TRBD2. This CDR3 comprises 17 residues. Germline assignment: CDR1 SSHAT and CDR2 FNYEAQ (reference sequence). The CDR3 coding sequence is TGTGCTAGCAGCTTAGGTTTGGGGCTAGCGGGATCCAATGAGCAGTTCTTC. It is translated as CASSLGLGLAGSNEQFF.

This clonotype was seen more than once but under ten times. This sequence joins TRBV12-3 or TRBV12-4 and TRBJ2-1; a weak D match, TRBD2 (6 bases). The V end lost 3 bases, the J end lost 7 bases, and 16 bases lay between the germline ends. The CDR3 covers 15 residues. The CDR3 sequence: CASSLASGLGNEQFF. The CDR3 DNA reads TGTGCCAGCAGTTTGGCCAGCGGGCTCGGGAATGAGCAGTTCTTC.

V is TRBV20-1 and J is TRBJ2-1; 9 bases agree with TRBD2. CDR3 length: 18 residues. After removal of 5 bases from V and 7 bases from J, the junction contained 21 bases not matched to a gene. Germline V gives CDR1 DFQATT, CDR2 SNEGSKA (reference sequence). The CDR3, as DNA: TGCAGTGCTTTAGCGGGGGCGACGTCGAGACTCAACGTGAATGAGCAGTTCTTC. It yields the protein CSALAGATSRLNVNEQFF.

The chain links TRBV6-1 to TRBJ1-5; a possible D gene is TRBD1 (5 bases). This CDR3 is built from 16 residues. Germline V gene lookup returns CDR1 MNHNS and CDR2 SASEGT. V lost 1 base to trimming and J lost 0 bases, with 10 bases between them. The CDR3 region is CASSEGTLNSNQPQHF. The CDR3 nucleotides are TGTGCCAGCAGTGAAGGGACACTTAATAGCAATCAGCCCCAGCATTTT.

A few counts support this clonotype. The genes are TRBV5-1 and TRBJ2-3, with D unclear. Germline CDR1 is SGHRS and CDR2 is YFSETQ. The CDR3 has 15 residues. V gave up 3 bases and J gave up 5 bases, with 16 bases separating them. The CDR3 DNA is TGCGCCAGCAGCTCGGAAGTGTCAGCACGAGATACGCAGTATTTT. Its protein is CASSSEVSARDTQYF.